This T cell receptor (beta chain) was obtained from a study of technical replicates of blood from several donors. Germline V gene data show CDR1 as SGHKS and CDR2 as YYEKEE (reference sequence). The V and J ends lost 2 bases and 5 bases respectively, with 17 bases between them. This CDR3 spans 15 amino acids. Clones were sequenced by immunoSEQ multiplex PCR, and TCRdb holds only the in-frame ones, with some missing. The sample shows some 71,000 clones, 95% to 98% of them seen only once. This TCR came from a human donor in good health. The genes are TRBV5-5 and TRBJ2-7; D perhaps matches TRBD1 (6 bases). The specimen sequenced was T cells isolated from PBMCs. In DNA form, the CDR3 reads TGTGCCAGCAGCTTTATAGGGCAGGGGTCCCACGAGCAGTACTTC. Protein sequence: CASSFIGQGSHEQYF.